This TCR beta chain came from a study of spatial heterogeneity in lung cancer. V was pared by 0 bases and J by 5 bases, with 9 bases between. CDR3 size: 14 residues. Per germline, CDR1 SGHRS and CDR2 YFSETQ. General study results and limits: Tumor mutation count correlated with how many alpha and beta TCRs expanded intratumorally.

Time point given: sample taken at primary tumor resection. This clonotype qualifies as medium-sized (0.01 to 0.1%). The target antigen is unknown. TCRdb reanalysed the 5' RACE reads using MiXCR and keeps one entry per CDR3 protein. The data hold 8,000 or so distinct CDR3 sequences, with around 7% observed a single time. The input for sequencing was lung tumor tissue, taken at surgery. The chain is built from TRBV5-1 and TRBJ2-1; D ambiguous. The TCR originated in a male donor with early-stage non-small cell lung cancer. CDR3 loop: CASSLGMGHNEQFF. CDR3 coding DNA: TGCGCCAGCAGCTTGGGAATGGGTCACAATGAGCAGTTCTTC.